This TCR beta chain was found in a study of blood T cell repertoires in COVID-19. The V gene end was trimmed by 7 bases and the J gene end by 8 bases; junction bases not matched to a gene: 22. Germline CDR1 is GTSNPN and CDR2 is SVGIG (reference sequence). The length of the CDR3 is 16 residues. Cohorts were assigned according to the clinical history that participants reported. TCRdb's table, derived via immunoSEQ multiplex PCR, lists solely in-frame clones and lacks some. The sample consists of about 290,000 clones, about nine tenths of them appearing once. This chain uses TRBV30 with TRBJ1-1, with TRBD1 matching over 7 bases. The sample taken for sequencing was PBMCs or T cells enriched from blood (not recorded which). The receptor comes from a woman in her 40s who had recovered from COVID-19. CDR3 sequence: CASLRRGLRVRSEAFF. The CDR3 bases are TGTGCCTCCCTCCGTAGGGGGCTAAGAGTTCGATCGGAAGCTTTCTTT.